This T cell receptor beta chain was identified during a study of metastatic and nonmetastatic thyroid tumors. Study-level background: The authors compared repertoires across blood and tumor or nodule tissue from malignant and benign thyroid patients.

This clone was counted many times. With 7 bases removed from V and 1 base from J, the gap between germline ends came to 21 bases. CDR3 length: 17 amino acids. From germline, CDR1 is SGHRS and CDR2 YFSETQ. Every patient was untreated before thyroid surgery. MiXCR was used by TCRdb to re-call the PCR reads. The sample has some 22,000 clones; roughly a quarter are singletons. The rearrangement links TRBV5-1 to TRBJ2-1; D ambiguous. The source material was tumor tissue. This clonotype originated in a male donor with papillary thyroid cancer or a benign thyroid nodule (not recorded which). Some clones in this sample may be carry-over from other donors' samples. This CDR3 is CASSSRSASTSYNEQFF. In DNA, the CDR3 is TGCGCCAGCTCTTCCCGCTCGGCGTCTACTTCCTACAATGAGCAGTTCTTC.